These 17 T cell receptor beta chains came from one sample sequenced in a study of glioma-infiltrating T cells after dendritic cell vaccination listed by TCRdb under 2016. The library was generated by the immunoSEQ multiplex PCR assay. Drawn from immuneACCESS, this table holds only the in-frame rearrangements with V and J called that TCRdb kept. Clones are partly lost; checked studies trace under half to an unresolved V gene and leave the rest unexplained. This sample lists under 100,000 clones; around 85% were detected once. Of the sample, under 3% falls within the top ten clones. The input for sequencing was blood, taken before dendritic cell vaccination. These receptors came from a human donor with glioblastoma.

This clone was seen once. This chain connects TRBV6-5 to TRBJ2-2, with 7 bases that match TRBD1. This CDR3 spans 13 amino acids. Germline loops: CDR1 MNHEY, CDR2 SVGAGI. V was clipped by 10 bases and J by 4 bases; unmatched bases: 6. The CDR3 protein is CATLRTGTGELFF. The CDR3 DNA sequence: TGTGCCACCCTTCGGACAGGCACCGGGGAGCTGTTTTTT.

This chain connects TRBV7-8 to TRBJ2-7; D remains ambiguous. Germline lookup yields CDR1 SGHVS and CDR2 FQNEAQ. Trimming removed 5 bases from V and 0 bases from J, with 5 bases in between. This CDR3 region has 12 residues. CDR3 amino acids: CASSLNSYEQYF. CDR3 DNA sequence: TGTGCCAGCAGCCTAAACTCCTACGAGCAGTACTTC.

CDR3 region: CASSSGISPSEQYF. CDR3 DNA sequence: TGTGCCAGCAGCTCCGGGATTAGTCCCTCCGAGCAGTACTTC. The chain couples TRBV7-2 to TRBJ2-7; the D gene is possibly TRBD2 (5 bases). Germline loops: CDR1 SGHTA, CDR2 FQGNSA. The CDR3 totals 14 residues. V was shortened by 4 bases and J by 6 bases, with 16 bases between the two germline ends.

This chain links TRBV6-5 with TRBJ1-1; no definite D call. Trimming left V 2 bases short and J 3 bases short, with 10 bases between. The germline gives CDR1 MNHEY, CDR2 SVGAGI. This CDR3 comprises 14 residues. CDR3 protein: CASSYRELDTEAFF. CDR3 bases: TGTGCCAGCAGTTACCGGGAGCTGGACACTGAAGCTTTCTTT.

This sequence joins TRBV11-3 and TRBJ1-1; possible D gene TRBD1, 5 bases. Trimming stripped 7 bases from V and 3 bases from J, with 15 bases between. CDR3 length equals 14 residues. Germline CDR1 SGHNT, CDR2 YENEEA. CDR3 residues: CASTPAGGDTEAFF. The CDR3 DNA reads TGTGCCAGCACTCCAGCGGGGGGGGACACTGAAGCTTTCTTT.

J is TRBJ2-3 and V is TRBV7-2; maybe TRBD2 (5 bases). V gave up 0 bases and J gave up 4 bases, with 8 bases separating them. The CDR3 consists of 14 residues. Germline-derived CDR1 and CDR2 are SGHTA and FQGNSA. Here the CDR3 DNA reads TGTGCCAGCAGCTTAGCATTGGGAGCAGATACGCAGTATTTT. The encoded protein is CASSLALGADTQYF.

The CDR3 reads CASSLVEGGRTEAFF. In nucleotides, the CDR3 is TGTGCCAGCAGCTTGGTTGAGGGAGGTAGGACTGAAGCTTTCTTT. The rearrangement links TRBV7-3 to TRBJ1-1; D is unclear. V was trimmed by 3 bases and J by 5 bases, leaving 16 bases between them. Germline V gene lookup returns CDR1 SGHTA and CDR2 FQGTGA. The CDR3 loop spans 15 amino acids.

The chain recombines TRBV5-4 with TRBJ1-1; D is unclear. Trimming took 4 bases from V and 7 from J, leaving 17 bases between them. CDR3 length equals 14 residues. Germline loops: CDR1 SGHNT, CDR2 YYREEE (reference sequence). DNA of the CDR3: TGTGCCAGCAGCCCCCCGGGGTCCCCGGGTGAAGCTTTCTTT. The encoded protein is CASSPPGSPGEAFF.

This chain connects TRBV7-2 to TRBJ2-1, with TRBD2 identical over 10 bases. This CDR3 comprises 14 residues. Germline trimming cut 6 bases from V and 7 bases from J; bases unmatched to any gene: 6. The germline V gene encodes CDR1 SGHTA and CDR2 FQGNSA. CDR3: CASSSGLAMNEQFF. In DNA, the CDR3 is TGTGCCAGCAGTTCGGGACTAGCGATGAATGAGCAGTTCTTC.

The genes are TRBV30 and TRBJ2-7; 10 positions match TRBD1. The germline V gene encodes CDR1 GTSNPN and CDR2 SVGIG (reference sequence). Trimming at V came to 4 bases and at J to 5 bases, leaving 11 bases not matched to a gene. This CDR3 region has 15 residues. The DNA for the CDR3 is TGTGCCTGGACCCTCCGACAGGGGGCATTCAACGAGCAGTACTTC. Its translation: CAWTLRQGAFNEQYF.

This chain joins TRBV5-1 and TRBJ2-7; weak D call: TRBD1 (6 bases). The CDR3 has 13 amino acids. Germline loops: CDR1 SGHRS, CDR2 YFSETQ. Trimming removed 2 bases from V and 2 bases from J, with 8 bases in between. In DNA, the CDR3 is TGCGCCAGCAGCTTCAGGACAGCCTACGAGCAGTACTTC. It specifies CASSFRTAYEQYF.

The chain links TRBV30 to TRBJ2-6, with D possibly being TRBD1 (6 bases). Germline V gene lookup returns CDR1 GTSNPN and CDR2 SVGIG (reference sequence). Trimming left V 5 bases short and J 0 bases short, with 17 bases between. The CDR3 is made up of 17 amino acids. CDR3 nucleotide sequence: TGTGCCTGGGTGACCCGGGACATAAGCTCTGGGGCCAACGTCCTGACTTTC. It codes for CAWVTRDISSGANVLTF.

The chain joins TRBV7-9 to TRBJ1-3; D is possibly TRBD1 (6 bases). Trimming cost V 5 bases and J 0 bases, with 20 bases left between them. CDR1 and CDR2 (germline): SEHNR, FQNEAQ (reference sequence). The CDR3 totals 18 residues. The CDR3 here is CASSLGPGAFPSGNTIYF. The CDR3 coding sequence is TGTGCCAGCAGCCTCGGTCCAGGGGCCTTCCCCTCTGGAAACACCATATATTTT.

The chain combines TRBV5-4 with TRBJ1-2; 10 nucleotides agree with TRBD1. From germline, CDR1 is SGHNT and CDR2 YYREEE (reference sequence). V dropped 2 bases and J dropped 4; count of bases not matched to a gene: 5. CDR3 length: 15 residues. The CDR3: CASSLGDRGGYGYTF. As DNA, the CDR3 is TGTGCCAGCAGCTTAGGGGACAGGGGAGGCTATGGCTACACCTTC.

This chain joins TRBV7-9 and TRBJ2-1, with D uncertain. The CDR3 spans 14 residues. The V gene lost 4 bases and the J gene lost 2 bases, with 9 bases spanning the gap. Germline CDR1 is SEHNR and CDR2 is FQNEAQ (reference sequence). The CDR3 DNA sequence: TGTGCCAGCAGCTCCGTAGCTGCCTACAATGAGCAGTTCTTC. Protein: CASSSVAAYNEQFF.

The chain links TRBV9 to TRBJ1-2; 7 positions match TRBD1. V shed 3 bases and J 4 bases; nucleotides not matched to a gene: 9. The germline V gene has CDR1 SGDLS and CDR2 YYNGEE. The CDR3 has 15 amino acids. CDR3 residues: CASSDRGATPYGYTF. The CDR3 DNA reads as TGTGCCAGCAGCGACAGGGGCGCGACCCCCTATGGCTACACCTTC.

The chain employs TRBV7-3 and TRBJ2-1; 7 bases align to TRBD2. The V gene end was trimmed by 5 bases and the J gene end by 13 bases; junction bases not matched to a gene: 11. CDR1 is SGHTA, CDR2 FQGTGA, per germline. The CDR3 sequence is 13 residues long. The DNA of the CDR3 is TGTGCCAGCAGCACCAGGGAGGGACTAAGACAGTTCTTC. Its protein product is CASSTREGLRQFF.